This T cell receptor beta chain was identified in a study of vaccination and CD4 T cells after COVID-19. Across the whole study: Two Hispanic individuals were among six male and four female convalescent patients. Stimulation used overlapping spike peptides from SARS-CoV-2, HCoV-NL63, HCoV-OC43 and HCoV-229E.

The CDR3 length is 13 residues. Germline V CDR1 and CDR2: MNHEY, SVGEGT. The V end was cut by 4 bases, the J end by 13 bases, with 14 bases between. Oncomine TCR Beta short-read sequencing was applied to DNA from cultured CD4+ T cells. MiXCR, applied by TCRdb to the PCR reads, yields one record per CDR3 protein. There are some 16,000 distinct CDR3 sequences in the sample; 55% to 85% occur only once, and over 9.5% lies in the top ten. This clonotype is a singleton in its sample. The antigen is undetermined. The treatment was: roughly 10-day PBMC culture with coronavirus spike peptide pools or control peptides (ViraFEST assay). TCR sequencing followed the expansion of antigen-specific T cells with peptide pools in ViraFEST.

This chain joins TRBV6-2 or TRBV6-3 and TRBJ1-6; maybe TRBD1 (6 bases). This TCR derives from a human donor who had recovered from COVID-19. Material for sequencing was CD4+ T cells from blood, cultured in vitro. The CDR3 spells CASSFDRLAPLHF. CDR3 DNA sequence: TGTGCCAGCAGTTTCGACAGGTTGGCGCCCCTCCACTTT.